A selection of T cell receptor beta chains follows, all from one sample in a study of T-cell memory formation after mild COVID-19. From the 5' RACE reads, TCRdb called clonotypes with MiXCR, one entry per CDR3 protein. The sample has about 210,000 distinct CDR3 sequences, around 27% seen once. Sample: PBMCs or a T cell subset sorted from them (not recorded which). These receptors all come from an adult woman who had mild COVID-19 (a few samples of this study predate the infection). Cell type and time point are not known. Both conserved end residues are part of each CDR3. Fields, in order: D gene, clone size, J gene, V gene, CDR3 protein, CDR3 DNA. The D gene is left open where the match is weak. Clone size appears in some rows only: once, few, many, or a class for an expanded clone.

>.|.|TRBJ2-4|TRBV7-9
CASSLQTVAKNIQYF
TGTGCCAGCAGCCTGCAAACCGTAGCCAAAAACATTCAGTACTTC
>TRBD1|.|TRBJ1-1|TRBV29-1
CSVEEGQPRTEAFF
TGCAGCGTTGAAGAGGGACAGCCTCGGACTGAAGCTTTCTTT
>.|many|TRBJ2-5|TRBV4-3
CASSQDPGQAKTQYF
TGCGCCAGCAGCCAAGATCCGGGCCAGGCTAAGACCCAGTACTTC
>TRBD2|few|TRBJ2-7|TRBV5-1
CASSLTSGGLTEQYF
TGCGCCAGCAGCTTGACTAGCGGGGGACTTACCGAGCAGTACTTC
>TRBD2|once|TRBJ2-7|TRBV18
CASSPGTSLHEQYF
TGTGCCAGCTCACCAGGGACTAGCCTCCACGAGCAGTACTTC
>.|once|TRBJ1-1|TRBV7-9
CASTKVTENTEAFF
TGTGCCAGCACCAAAGTGACAGAAAACACTGAAGCTTTCTTT
>.|.|TRBJ1-2|TRBV20-1
CSARDSSAGAFRDYGYTF
TGCAGTGCTAGAGATTCGTCGGCAGGGGCTTTCCGGGACTATGGCTACACCTTC
>.|.|TRBJ2-1|TRBV6-6
CASSYSTGTRHEQFF
TGTGCCAGCAGTTACTCGACGGGGACACGGCATGAGCAGTTCTTC
>.|.|TRBJ2-3|TRBV4-1
CASSHKPSTSTDTQYF
TGCGCCAGCAGCCATAAACCCTCGACTAGCACAGATACGCAGTATTTT
>.|.|TRBJ2-2|TRBV28
CASFPDTVAGTGELFF
TGTGCCAGCTTTCCCGACACCGTCGCGGGCACCGGGGAGCTGTTTTTT
>.|few|TRBJ1-2|TRBV20-1
CSATRAGPRDGYTF
TGCAGTGCTACGCGGGCAGGTCCGAGAGATGGCTACACCTTC
>.|.|TRBJ2-7|TRBV6-2/TRBV6-3
CASSYSAGYYEQYF
TGTGCCAGCAGTTACTCCGCAGGTTACTACGAGCAGTACTTC
>.|few|TRBJ2-2|TRBV4-1
CASSPDSQVGSGELFF
TGCGCCAGCAGTCCGGACAGCCAGGTGGGGTCCGGGGAGCTGTTTTTT
>.|.|TRBJ2-2|TRBV5-1
CASSLIPSTGELFF
TGCGCCAGCAGCTTGATACCCTCCACCGGGGAGCTGTTTTTT
>.|few|TRBJ2-7|TRBV3-1
CASSLTDLGLVSHEQYF
TGTGCCAGCAGCCTTACGGACTTGGGGCTAGTTTCCCACGAGCAGTACTTC
>.|.|TRBJ2-3|TRBV12-3/TRBV12-4
CASSSPPGGRVDTQYF
TGTGCCAGCAGTTCTCCCCCCGGCGGCCGTGTCGATACGCAGTATTTT
>TRBD1|.|TRBJ1-1|TRBV10-3
CAIKPSPGGSNTEAFF
TGTGCCATCAAGCCATCTCCAGGGGGCTCGAACACTGAAGCTTTCTTT
>.|.|TRBJ1-1|TRBV29-1
CSVDFPTEAFF
TGCAGCGTTGATTTTCCCACTGAAGCTTTCTTT
>.|.|TRBJ2-1|TRBV6-5
CASSYTSNRNEQFF
TGTGCCAGCAGTTACACCTCCAATCGGAATGAGCAGTTCTTC
>.|.|TRBJ2-3|TRBV24-1
CATSDVALAAQYF
TGTGCCACCAGTGACGTCGCCCTTGCTGCGCAGTATTTT
>.|.|TRBJ2-7|TRBV12-3/TRBV12-4
CASSLTTLEQYF
TGTGCCAGCAGTTTAACCACCCTGGAGCAGTACTTC
>TRBD1|.|TRBJ1-2|TRBV7-9
CASSLAHGTGDTF
TGTGCCAGCAGCTTAGCCCACGGGACAGGGGACACCTTC
>TRBD1|.|TRBJ2-7|TRBV7-9
CASSPRDSSYEQYF
TGTGCCAGCAGCCCACGGGACAGCTCCTACGAGCAGTACTTC